This is a list of T cell receptor beta chains from one sample in a study of blood T cell repertoires in COVID-19. Sequencing used immunoSEQ multiplex PCR; TCRdb keeps in-frame clones, though not all of them. This table has a few hundred thousand clones, 85% to 90% appearing once. The source material was peripheral blood. Receptors were obtained from a man between 18 and 29 years old with COVID-19, enrolled during active disease. The CDR3 runs from the conserved cysteine through the conserved F or W. D genes are given only for firm matches. Clone size is shown for a subset of rows, as once, few, many or a class of expanded clone.

CDR3: CASSLNRGQETQYF
DNA: TGTGCCAGCAGCTTAAACAGGGGCCAAGAGACCCAGTACTTC
V: TRBV7-2
size: .
D: TRBD1
J: TRBJ2-5

CDR3: CASSEPSPRGSQYF
DNA: TGCGCCAGCAGTGAGCCCTCCCCCAGGGGCTCGCAGTATTTT
V: TRBV10-2
size: .
D: .
J: TRBJ2-3

CDR3: CASSVRPGTGRNTEAFF
DNA: TGTGCCAGCAGCGTAAGACCCGGGACAGGGAGGAACACTGAAGCTTTCTTT
V: TRBV7-6
size: once
D: TRBD1
J: TRBJ1-1

CDR3: CASRRASQNIDGYTF
DNA: TGTGCCAGCAGGAGGGCAAGCCAGAATATAGATGGCTACACCTTC
V: TRBV6-5
size: .
D: .
J: TRBJ1-2

CDR3: CASSLVGGGSSYEQYF
DNA: TGTGCCAGCAGCTTAGTTGGCGGGGGATCATCCTACGAGCAGTACTTC
V: TRBV7-8
size: once
D: TRBD2
J: TRBJ2-7

CDR3: CASSVDGENTEAFF
DNA: TGCGCCAGCAGCGTGGACGGAGAGAACACTGAAGCTTTCTTT
V: TRBV5-1
size: few
D: .
J: TRBJ1-1

CDR3: CASSIAHRGGGGYTF
DNA: TGTGCCAGTAGTATAGCCCACAGGGGCGGTGGAGGCTACACCTTC
V: TRBV19
size: .
D: TRBD1
J: TRBJ1-2

CDR3: CASSELGRESGNTIYF
DNA: TGTGCCAGCAGTGAACTGGGCAGGGAATCTGGAAACACCATATATTTT
V: TRBV25-1
size: .
D: .
J: TRBJ1-3

CDR3: CASSFGGGLAVRTGELFF
DNA: TGTGCCAGCAGCTTTGGAGGGGGACTAGCGGTTCGCACCGGGGAGCTGTTTTTT
V: TRBV11-2
size: once
D: TRBD2
J: TRBJ2-2

CDR3: CASSAYSGGGFEQFF
DNA: TGTGCCAGCAGTGCCTACAGCGGGGGGGGTTTTGAGCAGTTCTTC
V: TRBV6-4
size: .
D: TRBD2
J: TRBJ2-1

CDR3: CASSLDYSNQPQHF
DNA: TGTGCCAGCAGCCTGGACTATAGCAATCAGCCCCAGCATTTT
V: TRBV5-8
size: .
D: .
J: TRBJ1-5

CDR3: CASSLGWVSAGEQYF
DNA: TGTGCCAGCAGCCTGGGTTGGGTGAGCGCGGGGGAGCAGTACTTC
V: TRBV11-3
size: .
D: .
J: TRBJ2-7

CDR3: CASSPFGGGHQETQYF
DNA: TGTGCCAGCAGCCCATTTGGCGGGGGGCACCAAGAGACCCAGTACTTC
V: TRBV7-6
size: .
D: TRBD2
J: TRBJ2-5

CDR3: CSASPQKETQYF
DNA: TGCAGTGCTAGTCCCCAAAAAGAGACCCAGTACTTC
V: TRBV20-1
size: .
D: .
J: TRBJ2-5

CDR3: CASSRDSSFGGELFF
DNA: TGTGCCAGCAGTCGGGACTCCAGTTTCGGCGGGGAGCTGTTTTTT
V: TRBV2
size: .
D: .
J: TRBJ2-2

CDR3: CASSPGIINTEAFF
DNA: TGTGCCAGCAGTCCGGGGATCATTAATACTGAAGCTTTCTTT
V: TRBV2
size: .
D: .
J: TRBJ1-1

CDR3: CASSRDRGVDGYTF
DNA: TGTGCCAGTAGTCGGGACAGGGGGGTCGATGGCTACACCTTC
V: TRBV19
size: .
D: TRBD1
J: TRBJ1-2

CDR3: CASSYGQGAREQYF
DNA: TGCGCCAGCAGCTACGGACAGGGTGCGCGCGAGCAGTACTTC
V: TRBV4-1
size: .
D: TRBD1
J: TRBJ2-7

CDR3: CSLITGLSVNQETQYF
DNA: TGCAGCTTGATCACAGGGTTGAGCGTTAACCAAGAGACCCAGTACTTC
V: TRBV29-1
size: once
D: .
J: TRBJ2-5

CDR3: CSVKTSGGAYNEQFF
DNA: TGCAGCGTTAAAACTAGCGGGGGTGCCTACAATGAGCAGTTCTTC
V: TRBV29-1
size: .
D: TRBD2
J: TRBJ2-1

CDR3: CATSGKTSGGTDTQYF
DNA: TGTGCCACCAGCGGAAAGACTAGCGGGGGGACAGATACGCAGTATTTT
V: TRBV15
size: .
D: TRBD2
J: TRBJ2-3

CDR3: CASSPQGAEAFF
DNA: TGTGCCAGCAGTCCACAGGGCGCTGAAGCTTTCTTT
V: TRBV12-3/TRBV12-4
size: .
D: .
J: TRBJ1-1

CDR3: CASSVTSGGGETQYF
DNA: TGCGCCAGCAGCGTTACTAGCGGGGGCGGGGAGACCCAGTACTTC
V: TRBV5-1
size: .
D: TRBD2
J: TRBJ2-5

CDR3: CATSRDRGRITGELFF
DNA: TGTGCCACCAGCAGAGATAGGGGGCGTATCACCGGGGAGCTGTTTTTT
V: TRBV15
size: .
D: TRBD1
J: TRBJ2-2

CDR3: CASSQTRTGGYEQYF
DNA: TGCGCCAGCAGCCAAACAAGGACAGGGGGCTACGAGCAGTACTTC
V: TRBV4-1
size: .
D: TRBD1
J: TRBJ2-7

CDR3: CASSLTGLSNTEAFF
DNA: TGTGCCAGCAGCTTAACGGGACTGAGTAACACTGAAGCTTTCTTT
V: TRBV7-9
size: .
D: .
J: TRBJ1-1

CDR3: CASSDLAGVSHEQFF
DNA: TGTGCCAGCAGTGATCTAGCGGGAGTCTCACATGAGCAGTTCTTC
V: TRBV6-1
size: .
D: TRBD2
J: TRBJ2-1

CDR3: CASSERKTGYGYTF
DNA: TGTGCCAGCAGTGAGAGAAAGACAGGTTATGGCTACACCTTC
V: TRBV28
size: .
D: .
J: TRBJ1-2

CDR3: CAIRLDVPTNEQYF
DNA: TGTGCCATCAGGCTCGACGTCCCAACTAACGAGCAGTACTTC
V: TRBV10-3
size: .
D: .
J: TRBJ2-7

CDR3: CASSDRLATDTQYF
DNA: TGTGCCAGCAGTGATCGGCTAGCGACAGATACGCAGTATTTT
V: TRBV6-1
size: .
D: .
J: TRBJ2-3

CDR3: CASREHPGQGTDWYGYTF
DNA: TGCGCCAGCAGGGAACACCCGGGACAGGGAACTGATTGGTATGGCTACACCTTC
V: TRBV5-1
size: .
D: TRBD1
J: TRBJ1-2

CDR3: CASSKIAGRGFTDTQYF
DNA: TGTGCCAGCAGCAAAATAGCGGGGCGGGGATTCACAGATACGCAGTATTTT
V: TRBV11-3
size: once
D: TRBD2
J: TRBJ2-3

CDR3: CASSQAIGVGTDTQYF
DNA: TGTGCCAGCAGCCAAGCCATAGGGGTTGGCACAGATACGCAGTATTTT
V: TRBV4-2
size: .
D: .
J: TRBJ2-3

CDR3: CASSEDSFGYTF
DNA: TGTGCCAGCAGTGAAGATAGTTTTGGCTACACCTTC
V: TRBV2
size: .
D: .
J: TRBJ1-2

CDR3: CASSPRYSFSEQFF
DNA: TGTGCCAGCAGCCCCCGTTATTCGTTCAGTGAGCAGTTCTTC
V: TRBV9
size: .
D: .
J: TRBJ2-1

CDR3: CASSSYSGNLDEQYF
DNA: TGCGCCAGCAGCTCTTATAGCGGTAACCTAGACGAGCAGTACTTC
V: TRBV5-1
size: .
D: .
J: TRBJ2-7